This T cell receptor (beta chain) was observed in a study of T cells in Graves' hyperthyroidism and ophthalmopathy. Study summary: Blood was drawn when the patient was first diagnosed and still untreated. General observations from the study: Within blood appeared most thyroid clonotypes that had expanded above 0.001.

Each ophthalmopathy patient scored at least 3 on the Clinical Activity Score and at least 4 on NOSPECS grade, with duration under 3 months. Diagnosis relied on clinical symptoms, serum thyroxine and TRAb, thyroid ultrasound and orbital computed tomography. Looked up from germline, CDR1 is SGHAT and CDR2 is FQNNGV. Trimming at V came to 5 bases and at J to 4 bases, leaving 4 bases not matched to a gene. The length of the CDR3 is 14 residues. This clonotype was detected ten times or more. The antigen remains unidentified. From RNA transcripts, TCR beta CDR3 regions were amplified. First-round RT-PCR of the TCR CDR3 relied on the HTBI primer set. TCRdb called the multiplex PCR reads again in MiXCR, with one record for every CDR3 protein. The sample lists about 260,000 distinct CDR3 sequences; about a sixth were seen once.

The sequenced material came from blood. The genes are TRBV11-2 and TRBJ1-4; 7 nucleotides align to TRBD1. The clonotype was recovered from a woman aged 18-35 years with Graves' ophthalmopathy. The CDR3, as DNA: TGTGCCAGCAGCGCGGGACAGTTTAATGAAAAACTGTTTTTT. This codes for CASSAGQFNEKLFF.